The 28 T cell receptor beta chains below were found in one sample sequenced in a study of cytomegalovirus exposure and HLA in healthy donors (dated by TCRdb to 2015 to 2018). Library preparation employed the immunoSEQ multiplex PCR assay. A mixture of 60 forward primers for TCR Vbeta segments and 13 reverse primers for TCR Jbeta segments was used in the multiplex PCR. Here the immuneACCESS table is served through TCRdb, limited to in-frame sequences with V and J called. Missing clones are a known gap in these copies; in checked studies unresolved V genes cover under half, and the rest lacks a known reason. The sample data list about 140,000 clones, and roughly 80% of these were observed just once. The ten top clones hold around 15% of the sample. The sequencing sample was made of PBMCs. The receptors were gathered from a woman aged 40 to 50 in good health and CMV-seronegative.

This chain links TRBV19 with TRBJ2-3, with TRBD2 matching 8 bases. The CDR3 runs 15 residues. Germline CDR1 LNHDA, CDR2 SQIVND (reference sequence). The V gene end was trimmed by 7 bases and the J gene end by 2 bases; junction bases not matched to a gene: 8. CDR3: CASTSFGGATDTQYF. The CDR3 nucleotides are TGTGCCAGTACCTCATTCGGGGGGGCCACAGATACGCAGTATTTT.

This clone is a singleton in its sample. The chain joins TRBV30 to TRBJ2-7; 7 bases are a match to TRBD1. J lost 0 bases, V lost 5 bases, and 4 bases had no gene match. Germline CDR1 reads GTSNPN; CDR2 reads SVGIG (reference sequence). The CDR3 has 13 residues. The CDR3 DNA reads TGTGCCTGGGTGGGACAGAACTCCTACGAGCAGTACTTC. It yields the protein CAWVGQNSYEQYF.

The chain recombines TRBV29-1 with TRBJ2-5; 7 bases are a match to TRBD1. V shed 7 bases and J 2 bases; nucleotides not matched to a gene: 16. This CDR3 has 16 residues. Germline CDR1 is SQVTM and CDR2 is ANQGSEA. CDR3: CSARTGRGYSQETQYF. CDR3 sequence (DNA): TGCAGCGCCCGCACAGGCAGGGGGTATTCACAAGAGACCCAGTACTTC. The full variable domain, its missing parts supplied by reference TRBV29-1 and TRBJ2-5, is SAVISQKPSRDICQRGTSLTIQCQVDSQVTMMFWYRQQPGQSLTLIATANQGSEATYESGFVIDKFPISRPNLTFSTLTVSNMSPEDSSIYLCSARTGRGYSQETQYFGPGTRLLVL.

The V call is TRBV15, the J call TRBJ1-6; no firm D call. This CDR3 contains 13 residues. Deletions cut 1 base from V and 8 bases from J, with 6 bases between. In germline, CDR1 is LNHNV, CDR2 YYDKDF (reference sequence). Here the CDR3 DNA reads TGTGCCACCAGCAGAGTCACGGATTCACCCCTCCACTTT. As protein: CATSRVTDSPLHF.

This clone occurred once. Germline and junction disagree at one end, which may indicate a read error. The chain combines TRBV7-9 with TRBJ1-6; D remains ambiguous. Germline-derived CDR1 and CDR2 are SEHNR and FQNEAQ (reference sequence). The CDR3 has 17 residues. The CDR3, as DNA: TGTTCCAGCAGCTTGTCTTGGGGAGGCATCAATAATTCACCCCTCCACTTT. Translation: CSSSLSWGGINNSPLHF.

The chain is built from TRBV28 and TRBJ1-2; possibly TRBD1 for D (5 bases). Germline lookup yields CDR1 MDHEN and CDR2 SYDVKM. V shed 6 bases and J shed 6 bases, with 20 bases lying between them. CDR3 length: 15 amino acids. The CDR3 region has the DNA TGTGCCAGCAGCCCTACCCGACAGATGGTTGATGGCTACACCTTC. This sequence encodes CASSPTRQMVDGYTF.

This chain connects TRBV11-3 to TRBJ2-7; 8 bases line up with TRBD1. V shed 5 bases and J 4 bases; nucleotides not matched to a gene: 10. Germline lookup yields CDR1 SGHNT and CDR2 YENEEA. CDR3 size: 15 residues. The CDR3 loop reads CASSPMTGVLYEQYF. The CDR3 nucleotides read TGTGCCAGCAGCCCAATGACAGGGGTTCTATACGAGCAGTACTTC.

The rearrangement joins TRBV28 to TRBJ1-5; TRBD1 is a possible D gene (6 bases). V lost 6 bases to trimming and J lost 4 bases, with 10 bases between them. There are 13 residues in the CDR3. CDR1 MDHEN and CDR2 SYDVKM come from the germline V gene. CDR3 amino acids: CASRNQGNQPQHF. The DNA of the CDR3 is TGTGCCAGCAGAAATCAGGGGAATCAGCCCCAGCATTTT.

The chain carries TRBV27 and TRBJ2-1; TRBD2 aligns across 8 bases. Unmatched junction bases numbered 14, after V lost 2 bases and J lost 8 bases. CDR1 is MNHEY, CDR2 SMNVEV, per germline (reference sequence). This CDR3 comprises 17 residues. The CDR3 here is CASSLQREGRVWYEQFF. The CDR3 DNA sequence: TGTGCCAGCAGTTTACAACGGGAGGGCCGAGTGTGGTATGAGCAGTTCTTC.

The chain is built from TRBV11-2 and TRBJ2-1, with 8 nucleotides matching TRBD1. The ends lost 1 base at V and 9 bases at J; junction bases unmatched: 11. The CDR3 contains 16 residues. CDR1 is SGHAT and CDR2 is FQNNGV in the germline V gene. The CDR3 DNA sequence: TGTGCCAGCAGCTTAGGGGCAGGGGGCTACCTTATTGAGCAGTTCTTC. Translating gives CASSLGAGGYLIEQFF.

This chain uses TRBV27 with TRBJ2-3; tentative D call: TRBD2 (7 bases). The CDR3 is 15 residues long. Trimming removed 2 bases from V and 5 bases from J, with 14 bases in between. The germline gives CDR1 MNHEY, CDR2 SMNVEV (reference sequence). As DNA, the CDR3 is TGTGCCAGCAGTTTACGGGGGGCCGGGGGAGATACGCAGTATTTT. Amino acids: CASSLRGAGGDTQYF.

The genes are TRBV28 and TRBJ2-7, with 10 bases fitting TRBD1. The V segment lost 4 bases and the J segment 0 bases; nucleotides outside the gene matches: 15. Germline V gives CDR1 MDHEN, CDR2 SYDVKM. The CDR3 totals 19 residues. CDR3 in amino acids: CASSSPGTGVTRSSYEQYF. The CDR3 region has the DNA TGTGCCAGCAGTTCGCCCGGGACAGGGGTAACTAGGAGCTCCTACGAGCAGTACTTC.

V and J are TRBV7-2 and TRBJ1-5, with D unresolved. V dropped 1 base and J dropped 0 bases, with 10 bases sitting between them. CDR3 length: 16 amino acids. Germline V gene sequence: CDR1 SGHTA, CDR2 FQGNSA. The chain's CDR3 is CASSLDAGFSNQPQHF. The CDR3 DNA reads TGTGCCAGCAGCTTAGATGCGGGTTTTAGCAATCAGCCCCAGCATTTT.

This chain links TRBV5-6 with TRBJ2-3, with TRBD1 matching 7 bases. Germline CDR1 reads SGHDT; CDR2 reads YYEEEE. The V segment lost 4 bases and the J segment 4 bases; nucleotides outside the gene matches: 6. The CDR3 is 14 residues long. The CDR3 coding sequence is TGTGCCAGCAGCCCACGACAGGGCGCAGATACGCAGTATTTT. It translates to CASSPRQGADTQYF.

This clone was seen more than once but under ten times. J is TRBJ2-7 and V is TRBV4-3; D might be TRBD2 (5 bases). The CDR3 sequence is 15 residues long. Trimming removed 2 bases from V and 2 bases from J, with 13 bases in between. Germline V gene lookup returns CDR1 LGHNA and CDR2 YSLEER. The CDR3 is CASSQMGGAAYEQYF. The CDR3 DNA reads TGCGCCAGCAGCCAAATGGGTGGAGCGGCCTACGAGCAGTACTTC.

The chain recombines TRBV7-2 with TRBJ1-1; D unclear. This CDR3 comprises 14 residues. The V end lost 2 bases, the J end lost 5 bases, and 12 bases lay between the germline ends. Germline V gene lookup returns CDR1 SGHTA and CDR2 FQGNSA. For the CDR3, the DNA is TGTGCCAGCAGCTTACCGGGAACGGCAACTGAAGCTTTCTTT. As protein: CASSLPGTATEAFF.

This chain joins TRBV7-9 and TRBJ2-1; TRBD2 agrees at 12 bases. Unmatched junction bases numbered 4, after V lost 5 bases and J lost 5 bases. Germline assignment: CDR1 SEHNR and CDR2 FQNEAQ (reference sequence). CDR3 length: 15 residues. For the CDR3, the DNA is TGTGCCAGCAGCCCACTAGCGGGGGGCGACAATGAGCAGTTCTTC. Amino acid sequence: CASSPLAGGDNEQFF.

The chain combines TRBV6-6 with TRBJ2-2; 8 bases fit TRBD1. The germline gives CDR1 MNHNY, CDR2 SVGAGI (reference sequence). With 8 bases clipped from V and 6 bases from J, the junction kept 14 bases outside the gene matches. There are 16 residues in the CDR3. The CDR3 nucleotides are TGTGCCAGCCCCCCGCGGGCAGGGGGCGCCCCCGGGGAGCTGTTTTTT. Translating gives CASPPRAGGAPGELFF.

The V and J genes are TRBV4-3 and TRBJ2-6; no clear D. The CDR3 extends over 17 amino acids. Trimming stripped 4 bases from V and 0 bases from J, with 13 bases between. Germline CDR1 LGHNA, CDR2 YSLEER. The CDR3 region has the DNA TGCGCCAGCAGCCCAGACCCTGGCAGCTCTGGGGCCAACGTCCTGACTTTC. This gives the protein CASSPDPGSSGANVLTF.

The V gene is TRBV2, the J gene TRBJ1-5, with D maybe TRBD1 (6 bases). The CDR3 has 14 residues. The V end lost 6 bases, the J end lost 7 bases, and 16 bases lay between the germline ends. CDR1 and CDR2 (germline): SNHLY, FYNNEI. CDR3 sequence: CASSPTGNGQPQHF. For the CDR3, the DNA is TGTGCCAGCAGCCCAACAGGGAATGGACAGCCCCAGCATTTT.

The V gene is TRBV27, the J gene TRBJ2-3, with 7 nucleotides matching TRBD2. The germline CDR1 and CDR2 sequences are MNHEY and SMNVEV (reference sequence). This CDR3 contains 16 residues. The V segment lost 6 bases and the J segment 4 bases; nucleotides outside the gene matches: 13. In DNA form, the CDR3 reads TGTGCCAGCAGGGGACCGACTAGCATTAGATCAGATACGCAGTATTTT. It encodes CASRGPTSIRSDTQYF.

Here the CDR3 DNA reads TGTGCCAGCAGCTTGATTGACGGGAACACCATATATTTT. Translation: CASSLIDGNTIYF. The rearrangement joins TRBV7-2 to TRBJ1-3; no clear D gene. The CDR3 contains 13 residues. Trimming removed 3 bases from V and 7 bases from J, with 10 bases in between. Germline V gives CDR1 SGHTA, CDR2 FQGNSA.

This chain connects TRBV5-1 to TRBJ2-3; D gene unclear. This CDR3 has 14 residues. Per germline, CDR1 SGHRS and CDR2 YFSETQ. The V end lost 0 bases, the J end lost 2 bases, and 7 bases lay between the germline ends. CDR3 sequence reads: CASSLGQITDTQYF. CDR3 coding DNA: TGCGCCAGCAGCTTGGGACAAATCACAGATACGCAGTATTTT.

This rearrangement joins TRBV29-1 to TRBJ2-7; 7 nucleotides line up with TRBD2. CDR1 is SQVTM, CDR2 ANQGSEA, per germline. J gave up 2 bases and V 1 base, and 2 bases lay outside the gene matches. The CDR3 is 13 amino acids. CDR3: CSVEGGGPYEQYF. The CDR3 DNA reads TGCAGCGTTGAAGGGGGAGGGCCCTACGAGCAGTACTTC.

V and J are TRBV15 and TRBJ2-7; TRBD2 matches 11 bases. V lost 0 bases, J lost 4 bases, and 5 bases stayed unmatched. This CDR3 region has 16 residues. Germline V gene sequence: CDR1 LNHNV, CDR2 YYDKDF (reference sequence). CDR3 amino acids: CATSRDKTSGKYEQYF. The CDR3 nucleotides are TGTGCCACCAGCAGAGATAAGACTAGCGGGAAGTACGAGCAGTACTTC.

The V call is TRBV10-1, the J call TRBJ1-5, with D maybe TRBD1 (6 bases). Trimming stripped 6 bases from V and 4 bases from J, with 13 bases between. The CDR3 spans 14 residues. The germline CDR1 and CDR2 sequences are WNHNN and SYGVQD (reference sequence). Written as DNA, the CDR3 is TGCGCCAGCAGATACAGGGTATGGAATCAGCCCCAGCATTTT. Translated: CASRYRVWNQPQHF.

This chain uses TRBV28 with TRBJ2-3; TRBD2 matches at 7 bases. This CDR3 is built from 14 residues. Germline CDR1 is MDHEN and CDR2 is SYDVKM. Trimming at V came to 3 bases and at J to 4 bases, leaving 4 bases not matched to a gene. The CDR3 DNA reads TGTGCCAGCAGTTTTGGGAGGGCCGCAGATACGCAGTATTTT. Protein: CASSFGRAADTQYF.

The chain is built from TRBV7-2 and TRBJ2-3, with 8 nucleotides matching TRBD1. CDR1 and CDR2 (germline): SGHTA, FQGNSA. J lost 0 bases, V lost 4 bases, and 9 bases had no gene match. This CDR3 has 17 residues. The CDR3 sequence: CASSYSGTGSSTDTQYF. The CDR3 region has the DNA TGTGCCAGCAGCTACTCCGGGACAGGTTCTAGCACAGATACGCAGTATTTT.